This T cell receptor beta chain was identified in a study of blood T cell repertoires in COVID-19. At the level of the study: The origin of the acute and convalescent COVID-19 samples was the United States, Italy and Spain. From T cells, B-cell-depleted T cells, or PBMCs came the material, which was cDNA or gDNA.

Trimming shortened V by 2 bases and J by 10 bases, and 12 bases separated the two germline ends. The CDR3 has 12 residues. Germline V lookup: CDR1 GTSNPN, CDR2 SVGIG (reference sequence). As originally analysed: Amplifying reference gene primers gave estimates of nucleated cell counts. The method was immunoSEQ multiplex PCR; TCRdb's version includes in-frame clones alone and lacks a portion of them. D and trimming come from the DNA, and the V and J calls and clone size come from that table. The sample shows about 49,000 clones, around 90% of them seen only once. This sequence joins TRBV30 and TRBJ2-1, with a tentative D call TRBD1 (6 bases). The sample taken for sequencing was peripheral blood. The TCR comes from a man older than 75 with acute or convalescent COVID-19. The CDR3 nucleotides read TGTGCCTGGAGTCAACAGGGAGACGAGCAGTTCTTC. This codes for CAWSQQGDEQFF.